This T cell receptor (beta chain) was documented in a study of T cells in Graves' hyperthyroidism and ophthalmopathy. Researchers amplified the TCR beta CDR3 regions from RNA transcripts. HTBI primers were the set used in a first-round RT-PCR of the TCR CDR3. A single record per CDR3 protein comes from TCRdb applying MiXCR to the multiplex PCR reads. The sample lists around 600,000 distinct CDR3 sequences; 15% to 20% were seen once. Trimming left V 6 bases short and J 7 bases short, with 24 bases between. This CDR3 is built from 16 residues. Germline loops: CDR1 ENHRY, CDR2 SYGVKD. This clonotype was obtained from a woman aged 40 to 50 with Graves' ophthalmopathy. V and J are TRBV10-3 and TRBJ1-2; possible D gene TRBD1, 5 bases. Material for sequencing was blood. The CDR3 DNA reads TGTGCCATCAGCCCCGGCCCGGGGGGAGGGAGCGGTGGCTACACCTTC. Translation: CAISPGPGGGSGGYTF.